The 29 T cell receptor beta chains reported below all come from one sample, sequenced in a study of shared clonotypes between healthy human individuals. Repertoires were generated with immunoSEQ multiplex PCR, while TCRdb's copy carries only in-frame clones and drops some. The sample lists around 2,000,000 clones, approximately 94% seen once, with more than 0.95% in the top ten. It was CD45RO-negative cells, positively selected for CCR7, that made up naive CD8 cells, with terminally differentiated effector memory CD45RA+ cells excluded. The specimen sequenced was naive CD8+ T cells sorted from blood. These receptors all stem from a man aged 18 to 30 in good health.

The J gene is TRBJ2-7, the V gene TRBV6-5, with TRBD1 matching over 8 bases. Per the germline V gene, CDR1 is MNHEY and CDR2 is SVGAGI. J was trimmed by 3 bases and V by 2 bases; bases with no gene match: 6. The CDR3 sequence is 15 residues long. CDR3 loop: CASSYRTGLVYEQYF. CDR3 nucleotide sequence: TGTGCCAGCAGTTACCGGACAGGGCTGGTCTACGAGCAGTACTTC.

CDR3 DNA: TGCAGCGCCATTTCCGGGACAACGAACACCGGGGAGCTGTTTTTT. Its protein is CSAISGTTNTGELFF. The chain joins TRBV29-1 to TRBJ2-2; perhaps TRBD1 as D (6 bases). CDR1 is SQVTM, CDR2 ANQGSEA, per germline. This CDR3 spans 15 amino acids. The V end was cut by 7 bases, the J end by 0 bases, with 15 bases between.

The chain has TRBV5-1 and TRBJ2-7; 7 bases line up with TRBD2. The CDR3 covers 18 residues. Germline V gene data show CDR1 as SGHRS and CDR2 as YFSETQ. J gave up 4 bases and V 0 bases, and 16 bases lay outside the gene matches. The CDR3 DNA sequence: TGCGCCAGCAGCTTGGAGACCATTCAGGGAGGGTATTTGTACGAGCAGTACTTC. As protein: CASSLETIQGGYLYEQYF.

This clone has a single count. V is TRBV5-4 and J is TRBJ1-4; D possibly corresponds to TRBD1 (6 bases). Looked up from germline, CDR1 is SGHNT and CDR2 is YYREEE (reference sequence). The CDR3 extends over 15 amino acids. The germline V and J ends were trimmed by 0 bases and 8 bases, with 14 bases remaining between them. CDR3 protein: CASSLGGGEHEKLFF. For the CDR3, the DNA is TGTGCCAGCAGCTTGGGGGGGGGCGAGCACGAAAAACTGTTTTTT.

J is TRBJ2-7 and V is TRBV29-1; the D is unclear. Germline V gene lookup returns CDR1 SQVTM and CDR2 ANQGSEA. This CDR3 has 13 residues. Trimming removed 6 bases from V and 0 bases from J, with 12 bases in between. The CDR3 sequence: CSVADTHSYEQYF. The CDR3 DNA sequence: TGCAGCGTCGCTGACACCCACTCCTACGAGCAGTACTTC.

About this clone: At one end, the junction sequence differs from germline, possibly due to a read error. This chain links TRBV4-1 with TRBJ1-2, with a tentative D call TRBD1 (6 bases). The CDR3 has 14 amino acids. Germline assignment: CDR1 MGHRA and CDR2 YSYEKL. The CDR3 sequence is CASSQGWGRDGYTF. The CDR3 nucleotides read TGCGCCAGCAGTCAAGGATGGGGGCGGGATGGCTACACCTTC.

The rearrangement uses TRBV7-9 and TRBJ2-7, with TRBD2 as a possible D gene (5 bases). CDR3 length: 16 residues. Germline V gene data show CDR1 as SEHNR and CDR2 as FQNEAQ (reference sequence). V shed 2 bases and J shed 3 bases, with 17 bases lying between them. The CDR3 protein is CASSLTPGGLIYEQYF. CDR3 bases: TGTGCCAGCAGCTTAACCCCAGGAGGTCTTATCTACGAGCAGTACTTC.

The J gene is TRBJ2-7, the V gene TRBV29-1; no clear D. From germline, CDR1 is SQVTM and CDR2 ANQGSEA. Trimming cost V 0 bases and J 3 bases, with 15 bases left between them. The CDR3 consists of 15 residues. CDR3 protein: CSVEDTTGPSYEQYF. The CDR3 nucleotides are TGCAGCGTTGAAGATACAACGGGCCCCAGCTACGAGCAGTACTTC.

J is TRBJ2-1 and V is TRBV7-9, with 7 bases aligning to TRBD1. Trimming removed 1 base from V and 5 bases from J; junction bases left unmatched: 5. The germline V gene has CDR1 SEHNR and CDR2 FQNEAQ (reference sequence). This CDR3 spans 15 amino acids. The CDR3 coding sequence is TGTGCCAGCAGCTTAGAGGACAGGATTCACAATGAGCAGTTCTTC. Translation: CASSLEDRIHNEQFF.

The chain employs TRBV5-6 and TRBJ2-2, with D perhaps matching TRBD2 (6 bases). There are 15 residues in the CDR3. The V end was cut by 0 bases, the J end by 4 bases, with 10 bases between. Germline lookup yields CDR1 SGHDT and CDR2 YYEEEE. The CDR3 coding sequence is TGTGCCAGCAGCTTGGACCGGGACTTCACCGGGGAGCTGTTTTTT. Translated: CASSLDRDFTGELFF.

The chain links TRBV19 to TRBJ1-1, with D uncertain. V dropped 2 bases and J dropped 10 bases, with 23 bases sitting between them. The CDR3 is made up of 16 amino acids. Germline CDR1 is LNHDA and CDR2 is SQIVND (reference sequence). CDR3 DNA sequence: TGTGCCAGTAGTATATCGACCCCGGCGGCGGGCCTTGGAGCTTTCTTT. This gives the protein CASSISTPAAGLGAFF. Drawing the rest from reference TRBV19 and TRBJ1-1, the complete variable domain is DGGITQSPKYLFRKEGQNVTLSCEQNLNHDAMYWYRQDPGQGLRLIYYSQIVNDFQKGDIAEGYSVSREKKESFPLTVTSAQKNPTAFYLCASSISTPAAGLGAFFGQGTRLTVV.

This chain links TRBV27 with TRBJ1-6; D is uncertain. Germline loops: CDR1 MNHEY, CDR2 SMNVEV (reference sequence). Trimming left V 5 bases short and J 4 bases short, with 12 bases between. The CDR3 is made up of 15 amino acids. The CDR3 sequence: CASSPRLEYNSPLHF. In DNA, the CDR3 is TGTGCCAGCAGTCCCCGCCTAGAATATAATTCACCCCTCCACTTT.

This chain's CDR3 is CASSLAPWQGVSYEQYF. The CDR3 bases are TGTGCCAGCAGCTTAGCGCCCTGGCAGGGGGTGTCCTACGAGCAGTACTTC. The chain recombines TRBV11-2 with TRBJ2-7, with 7 bases matching TRBD1. V gave up 1 base and J gave up 1 base; unmatched junction bases: 10. The CDR3 contains 17 residues. Germline V CDR1 and CDR2: SGHAT, FQNNGV.

The chain combines TRBV27 with TRBJ2-7; the D gene is possibly TRBD1 (7 bases). The CDR3 covers 13 residues. CDR1 MNHEY and CDR2 SMNVEV come from the germline V gene (reference sequence). The V end lost 5 bases, the J end lost 4 bases, and 12 bases lay between the germline ends. The CDR3 is CASSQQGRYEQYF. In DNA form, the CDR3 reads TGTGCCAGCAGTCAACAGGGGAGGTACGAGCAGTACTTC.

This clone has just one count. In the same sample, other DNA sequences code for this CDR3. This chain connects TRBV4-1 to TRBJ2-1, with D possibly matching TRBD2 (6 bases). Between the trimmed V and J ends, which lost 0 bases and 4 bases, there was a span of 7 bases. This CDR3 contains 14 residues. The germline gives CDR1 MGHRA, CDR2 YSYEKL. CDR3 in amino acids: CASSQDAGYNEQFF. The CDR3, as DNA: TGCGCCAGCAGCCAAGATGCGGGGTACAATGAGCAGTTCTTC.

The rearrangement links TRBV5-4 to TRBJ1-2; no reliable D call. The germline CDR1 and CDR2 sequences are SGHNT and YYREEE (reference sequence). The CDR3 contains 13 residues. The V end lost 3 bases, the J end lost 2 bases, and 8 bases lay between the germline ends. The chain's CDR3 is CASSYGRNYGYTF. CDR3 coding DNA: TGTGCCAGCAGCTACGGGCGCAACTATGGCTACACCTTC.

The V and J genes are TRBV7-9 and TRBJ2-7; D is unresolved. Trimming stripped 5 bases from V and 6 bases from J, with 8 bases between. The CDR3 is 11 residues long. CDR1 and CDR2 (germline): SEHNR, FQNEAQ (reference sequence). This CDR3 is CASSLTVEQYF. CDR3 coding DNA: TGTGCCAGCAGCCTCACCGTCGAGCAGTACTTC. The full variable domain, with the rest looked up from reference TRBV7-9 and TRBJ2-7, is DTGVSQNPRHKITKRGQNVTFRCDPISEHNRLYWYRQTLGQGPEFLTYFQNEAQLEKSRLLSDRFSAERPKGSFSTLEIQRTEQGDSAMYLCASSLTVEQYFGPGTRLTVT.

The chain combines TRBV11-2 with TRBJ2-2, with 9 bases matching TRBD1. The trim removed 8 bases at V and 6 bases at J, leaving 7 bases unmatched. The CDR3 spans 14 residues. Germline CDR1 is SGHAT and CDR2 is FQNNGV. The CDR3 loop reads CASQDRGRAGELFF. As DNA, the CDR3 is TGTGCCAGCCAGGACAGGGGAAGGGCCGGGGAGCTGTTTTTT.

The gene calls are TRBV9 and TRBJ2-7, with D possibly being TRBD1 (6 bases). This CDR3 spans 17 amino acids. Germline CDR1 SGDLS, CDR2 YYNGEE. V was clipped by 3 bases and J by 2 bases, with 21 bases between them. The CDR3 sequence: CASSDPSTGTQTYEQYF. The CDR3 DNA reads TGTGCCAGCAGCGACCCATCGACAGGTACCCAAACCTACGAGCAGTACTTC.

The chain carries TRBV23-1 and TRBJ1-2, with TRBD1 matching over 8 bases. TRBV23-1 is an ORF; its function is uncertain. This CDR3 is 15 amino acids long. J was trimmed by 2 bases and V by 4 bases; bases with no gene match: 6. The CDR3 bases are TGCGCCAGCAGTCGGTGGACAGGGCGAAACTATGGCTACACCTTC. It is translated as CASSRWTGRNYGYTF.

The gene calls are TRBV27 and TRBJ2-1, with D maybe TRBD2 (6 bases). CDR1 MNHEY and CDR2 SMNVEV come from the germline V gene (reference sequence). V was shortened by 4 bases and J by 2 bases, with 15 bases between the two germline ends. The CDR3 consists of 16 residues. In DNA form, the CDR3 reads TGTGCCAGCAGTTCCCTGGGACTCCGAGCCTACAATGAGCAGTTCTTC. This translates into CASSSLGLRAYNEQFF.

This clone has only one observation. The chain carries TRBV2 and TRBJ2-7, with 7 bases identical to TRBD1. This CDR3 has 12 amino acids. Per the germline V gene, CDR1 is SNHLY and CDR2 is FYNNEI. Trimming removed 7 bases from V and 2 bases from J; junction bases left unmatched: 2. The CDR3, as DNA: TGTGCCAGCACAGGGGGAGCCTACGAGCAGTACTTC. Its protein is CASTGGAYEQYF.

V usage is TRBV10-1 and J usage is TRBJ2-7; TRBD1 matches 8 bases. Germline V gene sequence: CDR1 WNHNN, CDR2 SYGVQD (reference sequence). V gave up 8 bases and J gave up 3 bases; unmatched junction bases: 9. The CDR3 length is 14 residues. CDR3 bases: TGCGCCAGCTCACCGGGACAGGTGGACTACGAGCAGTACTTC. It yields the protein CASSPGQVDYEQYF.

This sequence joins TRBV18 and TRBJ2-7; 7 nucleotides match TRBD1. The length of the CDR3 is 15 residues. V lost 3 bases to trimming and J lost 2 bases; unmatched junction nucleotides: 7. Germline V gives CDR1 KGHSH, CDR2 LQKENI. CDR3 loop: CASSPTGATPYEQYF. For the CDR3, the DNA is TGTGCCAGCTCACCTACAGGGGCAACGCCCTACGAGCAGTACTTC.

This clone has a single count. V usage is TRBV10-3 and J usage is TRBJ2-1; D might be TRBD2 (6 bases). The CDR3 sequence is 15 residues long. V gave up 6 bases and J gave up 0 bases, with 12 bases separating them. The germline CDR1 and CDR2 sequences are ENHRY and SYGVKD. The CDR3 sequence: CAIRPDYLSYNEQFF. The CDR3 region has the DNA TGTGCCATCAGACCGGACTACCTCTCCTACAATGAGCAGTTCTTC.

The J gene is TRBJ2-5, the V gene TRBV11-2; TRBD1 matches 9 bases. The CDR3 runs to 14 residues. CDR1 and CDR2 from the germline V gene are SGHAT and FQNNGV. The V segment lost 6 bases and the J segment 4 bases; nucleotides outside the gene matches: 6. The CDR3 spells CASRTGTGIETQYF. The CDR3 region has the DNA TGTGCCAGCAGGACCGGGACAGGGATAGAGACCCAGTACTTC.

V is TRBV2 and J is TRBJ2-2; the D gene could be TRBD1 or TRBD2 (6 bases each). The germline CDR1 and CDR2 sequences are SNHLY and FYNNEI. V lost 6 bases, J lost 10 bases, and 12 bases lay in between. The CDR3 is made up of 12 amino acids. The CDR3 DNA reads TGTGCCAGCAGGGAGGGGGTCGAGGAGCTGTTTTTT. Residues: CASREGVEELFF.

The rearrangement links TRBV10-2 to TRBJ2-7; D perhaps matches TRBD1 (5 bases). Germline values: CDR1 WSHSY, CDR2 SAAADI. Trimming took off 4 bases at V and 7 bases at J, with 5 bases between the two ends. This CDR3 has 10 amino acids. The CDR3 loop is CASSGQEQYF. The DNA for the CDR3 is TGCGCCAGCAGTGGACAGGAGCAGTACTTC.

The CDR3 DNA follows: TGTGCCAGCAGTCCCCTCCCCCTGGGGAATCAGCCCCAGCATTTT. Translated: CASSPLPLGNQPQHF. The V call is TRBV27, the J call TRBJ1-5; the D is unclear. Germline V CDR1 and CDR2: MNHEY, SMNVEV (reference sequence). The CDR3 totals 15 residues. Trimming cost V 5 bases and J 4 bases, with 15 bases left between them.